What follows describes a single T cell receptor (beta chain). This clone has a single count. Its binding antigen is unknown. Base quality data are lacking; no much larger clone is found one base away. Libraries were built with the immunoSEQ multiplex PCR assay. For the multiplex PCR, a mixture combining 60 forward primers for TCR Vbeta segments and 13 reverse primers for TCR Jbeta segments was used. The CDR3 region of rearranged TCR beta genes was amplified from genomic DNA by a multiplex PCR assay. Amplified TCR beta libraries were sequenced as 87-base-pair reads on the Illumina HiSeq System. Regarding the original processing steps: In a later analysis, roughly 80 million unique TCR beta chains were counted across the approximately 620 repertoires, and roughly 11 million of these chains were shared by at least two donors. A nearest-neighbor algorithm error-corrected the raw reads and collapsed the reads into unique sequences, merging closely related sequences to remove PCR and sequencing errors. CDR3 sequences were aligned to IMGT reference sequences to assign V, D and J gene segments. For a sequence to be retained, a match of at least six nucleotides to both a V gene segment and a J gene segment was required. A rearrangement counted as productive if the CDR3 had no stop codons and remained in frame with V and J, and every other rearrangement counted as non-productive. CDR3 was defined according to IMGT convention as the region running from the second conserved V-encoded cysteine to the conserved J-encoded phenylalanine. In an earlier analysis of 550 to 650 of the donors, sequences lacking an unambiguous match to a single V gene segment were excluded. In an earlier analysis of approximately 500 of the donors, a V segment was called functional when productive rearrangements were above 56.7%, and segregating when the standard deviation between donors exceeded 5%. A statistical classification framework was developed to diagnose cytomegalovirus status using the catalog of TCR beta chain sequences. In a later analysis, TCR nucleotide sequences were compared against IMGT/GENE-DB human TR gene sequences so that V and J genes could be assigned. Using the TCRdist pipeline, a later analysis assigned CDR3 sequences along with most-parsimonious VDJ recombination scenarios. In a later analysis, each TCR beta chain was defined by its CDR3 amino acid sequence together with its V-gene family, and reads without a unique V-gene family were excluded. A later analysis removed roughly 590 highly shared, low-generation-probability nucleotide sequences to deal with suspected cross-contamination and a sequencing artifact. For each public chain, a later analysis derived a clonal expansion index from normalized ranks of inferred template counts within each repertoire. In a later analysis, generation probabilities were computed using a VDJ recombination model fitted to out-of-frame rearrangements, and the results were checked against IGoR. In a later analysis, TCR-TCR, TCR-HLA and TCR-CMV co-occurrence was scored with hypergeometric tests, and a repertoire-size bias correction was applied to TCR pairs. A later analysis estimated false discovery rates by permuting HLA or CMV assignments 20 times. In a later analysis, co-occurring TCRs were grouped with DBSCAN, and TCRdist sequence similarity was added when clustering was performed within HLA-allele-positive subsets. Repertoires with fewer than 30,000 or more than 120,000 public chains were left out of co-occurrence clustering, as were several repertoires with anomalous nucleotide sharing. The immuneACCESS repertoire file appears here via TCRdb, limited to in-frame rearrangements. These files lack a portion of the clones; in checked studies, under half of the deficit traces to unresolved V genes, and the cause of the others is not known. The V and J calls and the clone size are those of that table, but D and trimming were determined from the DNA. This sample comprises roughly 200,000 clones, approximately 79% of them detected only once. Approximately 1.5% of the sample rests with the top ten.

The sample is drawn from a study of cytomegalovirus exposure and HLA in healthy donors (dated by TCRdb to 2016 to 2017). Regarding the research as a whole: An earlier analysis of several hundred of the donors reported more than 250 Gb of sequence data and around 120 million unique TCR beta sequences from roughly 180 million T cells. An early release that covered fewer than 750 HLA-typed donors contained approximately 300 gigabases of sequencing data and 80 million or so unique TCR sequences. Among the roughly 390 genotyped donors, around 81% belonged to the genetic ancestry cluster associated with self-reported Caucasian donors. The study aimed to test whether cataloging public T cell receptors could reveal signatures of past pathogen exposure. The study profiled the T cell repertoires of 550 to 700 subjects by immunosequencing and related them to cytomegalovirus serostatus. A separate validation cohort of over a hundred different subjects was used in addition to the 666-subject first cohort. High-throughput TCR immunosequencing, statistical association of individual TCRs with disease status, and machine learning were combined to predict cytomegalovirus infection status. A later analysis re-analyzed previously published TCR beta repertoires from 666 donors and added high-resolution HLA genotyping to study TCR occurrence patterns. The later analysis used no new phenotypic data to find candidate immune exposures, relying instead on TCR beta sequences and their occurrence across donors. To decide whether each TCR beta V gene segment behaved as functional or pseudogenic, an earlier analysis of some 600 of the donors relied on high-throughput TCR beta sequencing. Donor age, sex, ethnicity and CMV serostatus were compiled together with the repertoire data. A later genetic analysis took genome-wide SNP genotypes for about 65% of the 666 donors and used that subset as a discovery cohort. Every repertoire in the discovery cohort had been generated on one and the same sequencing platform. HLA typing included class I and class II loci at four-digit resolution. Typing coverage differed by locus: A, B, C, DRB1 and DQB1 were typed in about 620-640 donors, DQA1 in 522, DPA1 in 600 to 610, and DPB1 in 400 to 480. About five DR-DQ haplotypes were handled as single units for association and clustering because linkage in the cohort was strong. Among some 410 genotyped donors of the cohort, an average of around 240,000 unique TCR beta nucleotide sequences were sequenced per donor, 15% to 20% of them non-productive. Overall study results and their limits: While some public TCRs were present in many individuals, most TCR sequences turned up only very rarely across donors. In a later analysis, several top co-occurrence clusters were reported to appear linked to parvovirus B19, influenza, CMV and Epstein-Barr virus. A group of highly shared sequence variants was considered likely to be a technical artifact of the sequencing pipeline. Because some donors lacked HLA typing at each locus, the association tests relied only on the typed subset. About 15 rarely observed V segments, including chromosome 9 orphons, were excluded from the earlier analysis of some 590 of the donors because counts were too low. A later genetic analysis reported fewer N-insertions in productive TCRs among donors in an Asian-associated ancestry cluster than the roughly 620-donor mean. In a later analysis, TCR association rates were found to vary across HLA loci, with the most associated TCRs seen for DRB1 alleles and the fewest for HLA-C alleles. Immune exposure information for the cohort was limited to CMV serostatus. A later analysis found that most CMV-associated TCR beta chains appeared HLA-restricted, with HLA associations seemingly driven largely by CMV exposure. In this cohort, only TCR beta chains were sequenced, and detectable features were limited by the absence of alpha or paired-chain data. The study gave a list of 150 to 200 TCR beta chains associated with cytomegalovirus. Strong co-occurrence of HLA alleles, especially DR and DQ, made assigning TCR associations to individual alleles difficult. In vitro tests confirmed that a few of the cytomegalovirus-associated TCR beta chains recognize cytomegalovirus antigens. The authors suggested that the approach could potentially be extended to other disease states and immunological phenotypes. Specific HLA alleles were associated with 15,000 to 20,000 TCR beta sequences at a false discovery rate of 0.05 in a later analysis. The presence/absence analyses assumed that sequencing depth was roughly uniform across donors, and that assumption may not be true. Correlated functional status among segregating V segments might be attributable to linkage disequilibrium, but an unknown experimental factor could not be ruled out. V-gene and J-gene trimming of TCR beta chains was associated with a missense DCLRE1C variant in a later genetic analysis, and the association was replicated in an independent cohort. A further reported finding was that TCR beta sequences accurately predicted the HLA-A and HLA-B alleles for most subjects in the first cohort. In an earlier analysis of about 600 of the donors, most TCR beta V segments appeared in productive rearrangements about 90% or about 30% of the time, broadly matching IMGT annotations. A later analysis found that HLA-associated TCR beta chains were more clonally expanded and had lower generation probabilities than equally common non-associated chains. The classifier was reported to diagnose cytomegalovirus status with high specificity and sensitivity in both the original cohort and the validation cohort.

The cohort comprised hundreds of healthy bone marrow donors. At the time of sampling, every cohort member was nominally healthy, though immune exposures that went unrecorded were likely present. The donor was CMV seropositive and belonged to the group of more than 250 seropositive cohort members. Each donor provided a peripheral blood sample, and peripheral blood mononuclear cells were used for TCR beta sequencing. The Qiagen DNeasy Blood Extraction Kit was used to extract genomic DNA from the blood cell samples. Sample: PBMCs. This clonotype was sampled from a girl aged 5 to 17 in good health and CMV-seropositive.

The DNA reads as follows: TGTGCCAGCGTGCGTGTCCTGTCCCCCGGGGAGCTGTTTTTT. It encodes CASVRVLSPGELFF. The chain is made from TRBV5-6 and TRBJ2-2; no D gene is confidently identified. The CDR3, from cysteine to phenylalanine, totals 14 residues. Only the CDR3 region is kept as DNA, spanning 42 bases read in frame from base 1. In the germline V gene, CDR1 corresponds to SGHDT and CDR2 to YYEEEE. V is shortened by 7 bases, J by 6 bases, and the region joining them spans 16 bases. The full variable domain, with segments outside the CDR3 supplied by the reference TRBV5-6 and TRBJ2-2 proteins, appears as DAGVTQSPTHLIKTRGQQVTLRCSPKSGHDTVSWYQQALGQGPQFIFQYYEEEERQRGNFPDRFSGHQFPNYSSELNVNALLLGDSALYLCASVRVLSPGELFFGEGSRLTVL.